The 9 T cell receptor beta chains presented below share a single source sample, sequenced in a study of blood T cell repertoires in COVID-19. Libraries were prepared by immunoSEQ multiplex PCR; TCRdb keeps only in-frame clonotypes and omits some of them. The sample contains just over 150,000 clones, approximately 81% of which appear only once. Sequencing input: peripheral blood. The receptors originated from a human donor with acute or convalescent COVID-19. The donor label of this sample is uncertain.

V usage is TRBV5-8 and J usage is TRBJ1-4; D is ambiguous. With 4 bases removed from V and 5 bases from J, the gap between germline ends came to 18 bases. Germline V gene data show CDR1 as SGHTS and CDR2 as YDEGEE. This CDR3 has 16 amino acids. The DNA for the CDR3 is TGTGCCAGCAGCCCCGGCAGGAGCGGATTGAATGAAAAACTGTTTTTT. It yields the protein CASSPGRSGLNEKLFF.

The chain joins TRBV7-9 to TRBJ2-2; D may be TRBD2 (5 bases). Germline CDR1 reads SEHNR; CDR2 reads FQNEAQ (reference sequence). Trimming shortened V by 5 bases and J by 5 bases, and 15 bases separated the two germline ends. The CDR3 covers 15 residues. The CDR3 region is CASSPRGTQTGELFF. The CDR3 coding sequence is TGTGCCAGCAGCCCCCGGGGTACCCAGACCGGGGAGCTGTTTTTT.

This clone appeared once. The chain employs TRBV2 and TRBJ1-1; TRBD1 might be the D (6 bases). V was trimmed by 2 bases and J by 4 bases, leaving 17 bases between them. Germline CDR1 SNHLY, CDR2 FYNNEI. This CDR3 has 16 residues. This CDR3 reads CASSEWEGGRITEAFF. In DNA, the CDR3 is TGTGCCAGCAGTGAATGGGAGGGGGGGCGCATCACTGAAGCTTTCTTT.

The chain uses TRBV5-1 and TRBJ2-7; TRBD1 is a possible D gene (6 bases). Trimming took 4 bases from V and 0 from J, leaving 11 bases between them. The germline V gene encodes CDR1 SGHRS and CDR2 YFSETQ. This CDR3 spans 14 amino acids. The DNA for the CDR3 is TGCGCCAGCAGCCCCCTGGACAGCTCCTACGAGCAGTACTTC. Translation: CASSPLDSSYEQYF.

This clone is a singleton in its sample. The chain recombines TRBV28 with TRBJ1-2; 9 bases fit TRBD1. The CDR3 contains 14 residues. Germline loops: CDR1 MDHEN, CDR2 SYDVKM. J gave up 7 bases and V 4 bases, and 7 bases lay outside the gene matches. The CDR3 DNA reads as TGTGCCAGCAGTTCCGGGACAGGGAGACTTGGCTACACCTTC. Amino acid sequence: CASSSGTGRLGYTF.

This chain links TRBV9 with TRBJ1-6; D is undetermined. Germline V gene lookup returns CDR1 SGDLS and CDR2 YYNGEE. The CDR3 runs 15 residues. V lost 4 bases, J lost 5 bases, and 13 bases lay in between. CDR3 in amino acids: CASSPTDQHNSPLHF. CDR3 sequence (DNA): TGTGCCAGCAGCCCCACAGATCAGCATAATTCACCCCTCCACTTT. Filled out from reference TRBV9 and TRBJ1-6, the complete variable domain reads DSGVTQTPKHLITATGQRVTLRCSPRSGDLSVYWYQQSLDQGLQFLIQYYNGEERAKGNILERFSAQQFPDLHSELNLSSLELGDSALYFCASSPTDQHNSPLHFGNGTRLTVT.

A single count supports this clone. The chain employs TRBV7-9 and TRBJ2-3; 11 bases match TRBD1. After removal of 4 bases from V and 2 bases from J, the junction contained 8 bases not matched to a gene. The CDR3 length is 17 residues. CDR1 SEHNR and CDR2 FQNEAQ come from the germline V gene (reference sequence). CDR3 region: CASSYPGTGGPTDTQYF. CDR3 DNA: TGTGCCAGCAGCTACCCGGGGACAGGGGGGCCCACAGATACGCAGTATTTT.

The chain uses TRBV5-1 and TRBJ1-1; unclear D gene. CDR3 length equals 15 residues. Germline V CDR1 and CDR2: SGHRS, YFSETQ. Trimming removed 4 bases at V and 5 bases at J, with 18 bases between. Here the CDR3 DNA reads TGCGCCAGCAGCCTACAACCGGGGAGCGGGACTGAAGCTTTCTTT. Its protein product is CASSLQPGSGTEAFF.

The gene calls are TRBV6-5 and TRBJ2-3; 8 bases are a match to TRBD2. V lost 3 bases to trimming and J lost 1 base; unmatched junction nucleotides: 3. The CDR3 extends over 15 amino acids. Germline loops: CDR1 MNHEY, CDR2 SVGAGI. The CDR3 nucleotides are TGTGCCAGCAGTTATGGACTAGCAGGCACAGATACGCAGTATTTT. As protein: CASSYGLAGTDTQYF.